One T cell receptor beta chain is described in this entry. Its target is unknown. Assay used: immunoSEQ multiplex PCR; TCRdb lists only in-frame clones, some missing. Of 45,000 to 55,000 clones in the sample, about 81% were seen once. V lost 0 bases and J lost 3; bases outside the gene matches: 17. This CDR3 spans 19 amino acids. Germline loops: CDR1 SQVTM, CDR2 ANQGSEA. This entry belongs to a study of T cell responses to AZD1222 COVID-19 vaccine. Study findings and constraints: Repertoires were obtained only post-peak T cell response. Spike-specific TCR breadth and depth grew following two AZD1222 doses. At baseline, seropositivity was found in only a handful of AZD1222 recipients.

The sequencing used peripheral blood, collected on day 0 of AZD1222 vaccination. The rearrangement uses TRBV29-1 and TRBJ1-1, with 9 bases aligning to TRBD1. This receptor was identified in an adult in good health. CDR3 amino acids: CSVEEGRGTGPFYHTEAFF. The CDR3 DNA reads as TGCAGCGTTGAAGAGGGAAGGGGGACAGGGCCTTTTTACCACACTGAAGCTTTCTTT.